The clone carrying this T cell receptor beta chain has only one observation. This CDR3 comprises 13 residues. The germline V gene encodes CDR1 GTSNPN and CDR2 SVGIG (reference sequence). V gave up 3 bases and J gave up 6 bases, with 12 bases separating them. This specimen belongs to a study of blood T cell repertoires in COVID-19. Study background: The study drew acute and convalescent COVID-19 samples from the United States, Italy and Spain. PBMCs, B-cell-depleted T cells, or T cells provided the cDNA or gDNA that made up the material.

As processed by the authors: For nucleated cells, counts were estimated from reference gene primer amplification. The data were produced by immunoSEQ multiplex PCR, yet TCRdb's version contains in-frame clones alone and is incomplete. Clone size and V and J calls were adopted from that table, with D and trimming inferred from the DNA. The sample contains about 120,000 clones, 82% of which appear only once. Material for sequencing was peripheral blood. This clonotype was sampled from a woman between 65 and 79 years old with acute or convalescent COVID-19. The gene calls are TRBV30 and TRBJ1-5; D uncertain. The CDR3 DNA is TGTGCCTGGAGGGCCCCTTCTTCTCAGCCCCAGCATTTT. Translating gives CAWRAPSSQPQHF. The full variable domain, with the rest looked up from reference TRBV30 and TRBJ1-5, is SQTIHQWPATLVQPVGSPLSLECTVEGTSNPNLYWYRQAAGRGLQLLFYSVGIGQISSEVPQNLSASRPQDRQFILSSKKLLLSDSGFYLCAWRAPSSQPQHFGDGTRLSIL.